Only one count was recorded for the clone carrying this T cell receptor (beta chain). Its target is not known. This specimen belongs to a study of OX40 agonist ivuxolimab in advanced cancers. Across the study: The drug used for patients, ivuxolimab, was an agonistic anti-OX40 (CD134) antibody.

General study findings and limits: Circulating CD4+ and CD8+ T cells showed clonal expansion by week 6 at 0.1 to 3.0 mg/kg.

Data came from immunoSEQ multiplex PCR; TCRdb stores just in-frame clones and leaves some out. Of fewer than 85,000 clones listed, 84% are singletons. Autoimmune disease history or systemic immunosuppression led to patient exclusion. The V gene's germline CDR1 is SGDLS and CDR2 YYNGEE. The trim removed 3 bases at V and 9 bases at J, leaving 8 bases unmatched. There are 15 residues in the CDR3. The input for sequencing was CD4+ or CD8+ T cells sorted from blood, taken in a trial of the OX40 agonist ivuxolimab. The clonotype comes from an adult with an advanced solid tumor such as melanoma, head and neck, liver or kidney cancer. This sequence joins TRBV9 and TRBJ2-3; 12 bases line up with TRBD2. CDR3 DNA sequence: TGTGCCAGCAGCGAACTAGCGGGAGGTGGGACCACGCAGTATTTT. This translates into CASSELAGGGTTQYF.